Below, one TCR beta chain is given with its context. What it binds is unknown. Germline V gives CDR1 MNHEY, CDR2 SVGAGI. V lost 1 base and J 8 bases, leaving 11 bases between the germline ends. The CDR3 has 13 residues. This entry comes from a study of shared clonotypes between healthy human individuals. Study background: CD8 memory received one plate per donor, CD8 naive two, CD4 memory three and CD4 naive three. The study, taken as a whole, reports: The four-donor shared clonotypes exceeded non-shared clonotypes in generation probability, with non-shared ones scoring lower.

Assay runs were performed at deep level. Around 32,000 T cell genomes, or around 180 ng DNA, went into the sorted-subset replicate PCRs. Clones were sequenced by immunoSEQ multiplex PCR, and TCRdb holds only the in-frame ones, with some missing. The table lists a few million clones, just over 90% of them singletons. What was sequenced was naive CD4+ T cells from PBMCs. Described subset: CD45RA+ positively selected. This rearrangement joins TRBV6-5 to TRBJ1-2, with a possible D match to TRBD1 (5 bases). This receptor was identified in a man younger than 35 in good health. Some clones in this sample may be carry-over from other donors' samples. Here the CDR3 DNA reads TGTGCCAGCAGTTACTTAGGGGCGCAAGGCTACACCTTC. Protein product: CASSYLGAQGYTF.